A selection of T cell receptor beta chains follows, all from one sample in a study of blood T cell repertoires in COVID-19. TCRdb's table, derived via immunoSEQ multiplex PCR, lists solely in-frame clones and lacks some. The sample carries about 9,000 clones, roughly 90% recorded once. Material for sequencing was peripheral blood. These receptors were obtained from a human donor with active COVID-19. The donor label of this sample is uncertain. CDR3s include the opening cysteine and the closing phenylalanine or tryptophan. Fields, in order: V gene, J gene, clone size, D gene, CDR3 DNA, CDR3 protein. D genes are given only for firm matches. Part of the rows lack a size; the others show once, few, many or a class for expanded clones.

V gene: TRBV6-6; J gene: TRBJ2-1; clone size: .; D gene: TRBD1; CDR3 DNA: TGTGCCAGCAGCCCAGGGGGAAGTGAGCAGTTCTTC; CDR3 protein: CASSPGGSEQFF
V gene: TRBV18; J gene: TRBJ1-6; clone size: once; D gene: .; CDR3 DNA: TGTGCCAGCTCGTTCTCAAGTGCTCCCAGTGGTAATTCACCCCTCCACTTT; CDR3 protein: CASSFSSAPSGNSPLHF
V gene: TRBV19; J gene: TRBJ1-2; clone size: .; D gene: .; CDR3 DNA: TGTGCCAGCCAGGGATATAACTATGGCTACACCTTC; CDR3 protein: CASQGYNYGYTF
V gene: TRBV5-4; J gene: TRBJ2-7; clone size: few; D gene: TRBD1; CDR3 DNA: TGTGCCAGCAGCTTGGGGGACAGGGCCTACGAGCAGTACTTC; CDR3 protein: CASSLGDRAYEQYF
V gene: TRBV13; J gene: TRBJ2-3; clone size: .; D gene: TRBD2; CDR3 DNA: TGTGCCAGCAGCTTATTAACTAGCGGCCGGTGGGGCACAGATACGCAGTATTTT; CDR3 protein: CASSLLTSGRWGTDTQYF
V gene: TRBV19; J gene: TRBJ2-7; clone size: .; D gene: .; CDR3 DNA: TGTGCCAGTAGTTCCTTTTCAGGGGCCGTCGGGTACGAGCAGTACTTC; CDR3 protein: CASSSFSGAVGYEQYF
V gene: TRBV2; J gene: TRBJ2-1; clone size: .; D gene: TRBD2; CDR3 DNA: TGTGCCAGCAGTCCAAACGGTGGGGGGGATGAGCAGTTCTTC; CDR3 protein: CASSPNGGGDEQFF
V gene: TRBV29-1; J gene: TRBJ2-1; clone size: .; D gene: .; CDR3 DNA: TGCAGCGCCATAGGGGAAGGTAACGTCTTC; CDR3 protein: CSAIGEGNVF
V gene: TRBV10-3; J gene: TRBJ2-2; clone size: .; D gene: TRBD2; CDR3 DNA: TGTGCCACCGGACTAGCGGCGAACACCGGGGAGCTGTTTTTT; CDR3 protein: CATGLAANTGELFF
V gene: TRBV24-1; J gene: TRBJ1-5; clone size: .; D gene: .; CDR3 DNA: TGTGCCACCGGGAACAGGGTCCATTCTCAGCCCCAGCATTTT; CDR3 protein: CATGNRVHSQPQHF
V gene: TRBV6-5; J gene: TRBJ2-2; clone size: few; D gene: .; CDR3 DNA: TGTGCCAGCAAGGGAAAACCCGGGGGAGGCGGGGAGCTGTTTTTT; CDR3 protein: CASKGKPGGGGELFF
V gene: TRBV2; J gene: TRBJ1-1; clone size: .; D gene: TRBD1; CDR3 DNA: TGTGCCAGCAGAGTTGACAGGGGGCGGATGAACACTGAAGCTTTCTTT; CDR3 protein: CASRVDRGRMNTEAFF
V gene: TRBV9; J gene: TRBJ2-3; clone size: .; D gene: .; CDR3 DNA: TGTGCCAGCAGCGTTTTTCAGGGGCGGACAGATACGCAGTATTTT; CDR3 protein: CASSVFQGRTDTQYF
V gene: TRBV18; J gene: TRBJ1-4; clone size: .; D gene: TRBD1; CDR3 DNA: TGTGCCAGCTCACCAGAACAGGGGGCGTTTGGTGAAAAACTGTTTTTT; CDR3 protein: CASSPEQGAFGEKLFF
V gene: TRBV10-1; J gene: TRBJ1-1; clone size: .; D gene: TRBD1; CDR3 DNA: TGCGCCAGCAGTGCCGGACAGGGCAAAGCTTTCTTT; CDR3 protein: CASSAGQGKAFF
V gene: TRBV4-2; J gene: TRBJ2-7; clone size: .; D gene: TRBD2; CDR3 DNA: TGTGCCAGCAGCCATAGCCAGACTAGCGGGGTTCTAGGGGAGCAGTACTTC; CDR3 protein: CASSHSQTSGVLGEQYF
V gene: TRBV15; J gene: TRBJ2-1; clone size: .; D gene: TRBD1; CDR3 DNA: TGTGCCACCAGCAGAGGGACAGGGGAGATAATAGAGCAGTTCTTC; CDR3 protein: CATSRGTGEIIEQFF
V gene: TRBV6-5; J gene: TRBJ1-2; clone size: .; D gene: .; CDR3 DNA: TGTGCCAGCAGTTACGGGGGACATGCCGCTGGCTACACCTTC; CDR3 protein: CASSYGGHAAGYTF
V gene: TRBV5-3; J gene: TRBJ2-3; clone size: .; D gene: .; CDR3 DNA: TGTGCCAGAAGCCTCCGGACAGCCGCAGATACGCAGTATTTT; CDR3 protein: CARSLRTAADTQYF
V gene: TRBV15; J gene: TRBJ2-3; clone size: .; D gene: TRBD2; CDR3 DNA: TGTGCCACCAGCAGAGATCTTGCGCGGGGGGTCACAGATACGCAGTATTTT; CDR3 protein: CATSRDLARGVTDTQYF
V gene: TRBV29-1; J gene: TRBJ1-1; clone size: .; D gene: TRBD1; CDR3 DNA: TGCAGCGCCGAGGAGGGACAGGGGGCGATGAGGACTGAAGCTTTCTTT; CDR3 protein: CSAEEGQGAMRTEAFF
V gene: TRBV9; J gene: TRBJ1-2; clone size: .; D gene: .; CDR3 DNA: TGTGCCAGCAACGACGGGGGAGTCTATGGCTACACCTTC; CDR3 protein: CASNDGGVYGYTF
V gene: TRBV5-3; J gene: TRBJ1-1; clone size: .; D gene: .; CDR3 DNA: TGTGCCAGAAGCAGACAGGAAGGTATGAACACTGAAGCTTTCTTT; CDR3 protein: CARSRQEGMNTEAFF
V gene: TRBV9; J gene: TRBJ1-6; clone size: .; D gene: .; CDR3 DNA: TGTGCCAGCAGCGACAGGGCAGCCTCTTCACCCCTCCACTTT; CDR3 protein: CASSDRAASSPLHF
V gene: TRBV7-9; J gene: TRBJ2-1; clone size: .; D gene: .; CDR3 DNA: TGTGCCAGCAGCCCAAGGGGTCAGGTTCACAATGAGCAGTTCTTC; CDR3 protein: CASSPRGQVHNEQFF
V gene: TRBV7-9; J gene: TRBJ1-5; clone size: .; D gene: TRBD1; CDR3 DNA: TGTGCCAGCAGCTTAGGAAGGGGGCACGGCAATCAGCCCCAGCATTTT; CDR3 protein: CASSLGRGHGNQPQHF
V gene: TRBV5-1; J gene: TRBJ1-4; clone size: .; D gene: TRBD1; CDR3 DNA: TGCGCCAGCACCGAGACAGGGTTAGCAACTAATGAAAAACTGTTTTTT; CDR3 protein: CASTETGLATNEKLFF
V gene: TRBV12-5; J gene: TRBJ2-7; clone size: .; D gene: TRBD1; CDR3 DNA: TGTGCTAGTGGACCCCCCGGGACAGGAGCCTACGAGCAGTACTTC; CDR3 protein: CASGPPGTGAYEQYF
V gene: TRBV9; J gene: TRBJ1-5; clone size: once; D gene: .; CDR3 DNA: TGTGCCAGCAGCGTCAATAGCAATCAGCCCCAGCATTTT; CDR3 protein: CASSVNSNQPQHF
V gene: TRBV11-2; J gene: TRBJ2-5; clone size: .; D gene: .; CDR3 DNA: TGTGCCAGCAGCTTAGGAGGGGCTTGGGGGCGGTTAAAAGAGACCCAGTACTTC; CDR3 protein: CASSLGGAWGRLKETQYF
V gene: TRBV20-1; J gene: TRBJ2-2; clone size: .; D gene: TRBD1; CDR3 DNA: TGCAGTGCTAGTGGGCGCCCCAAGGGGGCCGGGGACAGAGCAATGCCACCCGGACCCGGGGAGCTGTTTTTT; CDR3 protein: CSASGRPKGAGDRAMPPGPGELFF
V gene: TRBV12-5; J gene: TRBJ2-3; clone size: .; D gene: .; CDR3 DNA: TGTGCTAGTGGTCCCGGGTCCGCAGATACGCAGTATTTT; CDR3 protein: CASGPGSADTQYF
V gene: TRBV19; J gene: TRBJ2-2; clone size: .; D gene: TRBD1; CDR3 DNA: TGTGCCAGTAGTATAGGGACAGGGGCAGACACCGGGGAGCTGTTTTTT; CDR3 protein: CASSIGTGADTGELFF
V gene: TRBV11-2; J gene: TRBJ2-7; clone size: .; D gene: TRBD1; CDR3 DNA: TGTGCCAGCAGCCCGGGGACAGCCTACGAGCAGTACTTC; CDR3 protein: CASSPGTAYEQYF
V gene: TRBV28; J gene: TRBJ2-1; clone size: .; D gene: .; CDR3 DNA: TGTGCCAGCAGTGGCGGTGCGTACAATGAGCAGTTCTTC; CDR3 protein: CASSGGAYNEQFF
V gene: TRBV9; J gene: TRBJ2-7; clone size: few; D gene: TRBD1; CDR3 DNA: TGTGCCAGCAGCGTAGATCCCGGACAGGGGATCCGTGTGGAGCAGTACTTC; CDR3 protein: CASSVDPGQGIRVEQYF
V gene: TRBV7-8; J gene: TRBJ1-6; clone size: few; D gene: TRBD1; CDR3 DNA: TGTGCCAGCTCAGGCCGGGACAGCCTAAATAATTCACCCCTCCACTTT; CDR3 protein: CASSGRDSLNNSPLHF
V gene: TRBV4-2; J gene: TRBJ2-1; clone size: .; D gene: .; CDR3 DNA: TGTGCCAGCAGCCAAGTCAGGGGAGCCCTCTCCTACAATGAGCAGTTCTTC; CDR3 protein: CASSQVRGALSYNEQFF
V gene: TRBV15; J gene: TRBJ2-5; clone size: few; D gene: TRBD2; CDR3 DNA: TGTGCCACCAGTACTAGCGGTCCAGGGGAGACCCAGTACTTC; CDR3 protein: CATSTSGPGETQYF
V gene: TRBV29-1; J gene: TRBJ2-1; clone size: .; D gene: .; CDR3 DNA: TGCAGCGTTCGCATATCGGGGGTTGAGCAGTTCTTC; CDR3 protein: CSVRISGVEQFF
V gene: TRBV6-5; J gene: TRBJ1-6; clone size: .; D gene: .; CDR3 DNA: TGTGCCAGCAGTTACACTTTCGGGCAGGGTAATTCACCCCTCCACTTT; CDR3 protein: CASSYTFGQGNSPLHF
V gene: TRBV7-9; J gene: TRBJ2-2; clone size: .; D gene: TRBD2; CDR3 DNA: TGTGCCAGCAGCTTAGCAGCGGGGGGGCACACCGGGGAGCTGTTTTTT; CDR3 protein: CASSLAAGGHTGELFF
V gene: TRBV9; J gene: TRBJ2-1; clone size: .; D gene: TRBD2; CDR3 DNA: TGTGCCAGCAGCGCAATACCGGGGGGAATCGCCAATGAGCAGTTCTTC; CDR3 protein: CASSAIPGGIANEQFF
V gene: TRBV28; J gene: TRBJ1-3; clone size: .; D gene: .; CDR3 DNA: TGTGCCAGCAGTTTATGGGGGGCGGACGGAAACACCATATATTTT; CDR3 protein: CASSLWGADGNTIYF
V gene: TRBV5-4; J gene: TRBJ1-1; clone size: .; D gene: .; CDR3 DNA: TGTGCCAGCAGCCGGACGGAGGCATTGAACACTGAAGCTTTCTTT; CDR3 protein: CASSRTEALNTEAFF
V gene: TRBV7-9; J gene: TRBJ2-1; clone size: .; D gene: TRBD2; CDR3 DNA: TGTGCCAGCAGCTTAGCGACTAGCGGGGTCAATGAGCAGTTCTTC; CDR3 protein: CASSLATSGVNEQFF
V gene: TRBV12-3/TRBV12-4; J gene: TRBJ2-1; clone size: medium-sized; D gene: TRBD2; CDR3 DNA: TGTGCCAGCAGCAGGGACTATACCGAGCAGTTCTTC; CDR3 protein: CASSRDYTEQFF
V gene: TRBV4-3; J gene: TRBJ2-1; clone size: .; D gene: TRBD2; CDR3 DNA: TGCGCCAGCAGCCAAGTTCGGGGGACTAGCGGGAACAATGAGCAGTTCTTC; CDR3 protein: CASSQVRGTSGNNEQFF
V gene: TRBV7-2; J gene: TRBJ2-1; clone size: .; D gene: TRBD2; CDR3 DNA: TGTGCCAGCAGCTCCCCAGAAGTGTGGCTAGCGGGAAATGAGCAGTTCTTC; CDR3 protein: CASSSPEVWLAGNEQFF
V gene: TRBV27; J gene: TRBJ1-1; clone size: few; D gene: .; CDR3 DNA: TGTGCCAGCAGTTTAACAGGTTCTATGAACACTGAAGCTTTCTTT; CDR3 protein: CASSLTGSMNTEAFF
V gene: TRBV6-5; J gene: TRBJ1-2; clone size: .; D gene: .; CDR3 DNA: TGTGCCAGCTCTAACCCAGGGTGGAATGGCTACACCTTC; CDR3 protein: CASSNPGWNGYTF
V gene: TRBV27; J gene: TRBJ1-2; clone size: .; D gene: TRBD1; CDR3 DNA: TGTGCCAGCAGTTTAACGGCGAGGACAGGGGTAGACTATGGCTACACCTTC; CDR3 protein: CASSLTARTGVDYGYTF
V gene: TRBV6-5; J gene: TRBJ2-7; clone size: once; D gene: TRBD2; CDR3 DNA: TGTGCCAGCAGTACCACGACTAGCGGATCCTACGAGCAGTACTTC; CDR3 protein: CASSTTTSGSYEQYF
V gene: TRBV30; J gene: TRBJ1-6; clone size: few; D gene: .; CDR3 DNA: TGTGCCTGGTCCAGGGGCCAGGTCGTGAATTCACCCCTCCACTTT; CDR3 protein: CAWSRGQVVNSPLHF
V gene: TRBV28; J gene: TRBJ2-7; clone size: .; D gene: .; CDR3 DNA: TGTGCCAGCAGTTTACAGGGGGGACGGTACGAGCAGTACTTC; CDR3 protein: CASSLQGGRYEQYF